The 15 T cell receptor beta chains reported below all come from one sample, sequenced in a study of shared clonotypes between healthy human individuals (dated by TCRdb to 2020 to 2021). Libraries were built with the immunoSEQ multiplex PCR assay. Entries here come from immuneACCESS through TCRdb and include only in-frame sequences with V and J called. Some clones fail to appear in such tables; in the studies checked, an unresolved V gene covers under half of the shortfall, and the cause of the remainder is unknown. This sample lists millions of clones; 85% to 95% were detected once. Of the sample, 0.35% to 0.5% is held by the ten largest clones. The sequencing input was naive CD4+ T cells from PBMCs. The cell subset or site label, read with the paper, signifies: CD45RA+ positively selected. These receptors all stem from a man aged 18 to 29 in good health. Some clones in this sample may be carry-over from other donors' samples.

The sample holds a few counts of this clone. V and J are TRBV6-6 and TRBJ1-4, with D maybe TRBD1 (6 bases). This CDR3 has 13 amino acids. V was trimmed by 6 bases and J by 6 bases, leaving 11 bases between them. Germline CDR1 MNHNY, CDR2 SVGAGI (reference sequence). Here the CDR3 DNA reads TGTGCCAGCAGCCAGGGGACGTATGAAAAACTGTTTTTT. Its protein is CASSQGTYEKLFF.

The V call is TRBV4-1, the J call TRBJ1-2; D not resolved. V gave up 0 bases and J gave up 2 bases, with 19 bases separating them. The CDR3 spans 18 residues. The germline V gene has CDR1 MGHRA and CDR2 YSYEKL. The CDR3 nucleotides are TGCGCCAGCAGCCAAGAGCGGGCCCCGGGAGATACGAACTATGGCTACACCTTC. Protein product: CASSQERAPGDTNYGYTF.

This sequence joins TRBV10-1 and TRBJ2-3; possibly TRBD2 for D (5 bases). V lost 1 base and J lost 4, with 9 bases in between. Germline V gene data show CDR1 as WNHNN and CDR2 as SYGVQD (reference sequence). The CDR3 runs to 14 residues. CDR3 sequence: CASSEYSSADTQYF. The CDR3 nucleotides are TGCGCCAGCAGTGAGTATAGTAGCGCAGATACGCAGTATTTT.

The V call is TRBV9, the J call TRBJ2-4; TRBD1 agrees at 7 bases. Trimming cost V 4 bases and J 4 bases; bases outside gene matches: 14. This CDR3 is built from 17 residues. The V gene's germline CDR1 is SGDLS and CDR2 YYNGEE. The CDR3 loop is CASSSRDDREYKNIQYF. In DNA form, the CDR3 reads TGTGCCAGCAGCTCAAGAGACGACAGGGAATATAAAAACATTCAGTACTTC.

On this clone: This sample includes further DNA sequences coding for the same CDR3. The chain joins TRBV5-4 to TRBJ2-1; maybe TRBD2 (6 bases). This CDR3 region has 16 residues. Germline V gives CDR1 SGHNT, CDR2 YYREEE (reference sequence). The V end was cut by 0 bases, the J end by 0 bases, with 10 bases between. The CDR3 sequence: CASSLGSGSSYNEQFF. The DNA of the CDR3 is TGTGCCAGCAGCTTGGGTAGCGGAAGCTCCTACAATGAGCAGTTCTTC.

The genes are TRBV27 and TRBJ2-1; TRBD1 matches 8 bases. The CDR3 extends over 13 amino acids. CDR1 is MNHEY and CDR2 is SMNVEV in the germline V gene (reference sequence). After removal of 5 bases from V and 8 bases from J, the junction contained 5 bases not matched to a gene. The CDR3 protein is CASSTRTGHEQFF. The CDR3 DNA follows: TGTGCCAGCAGTACCCGGACAGGGCATGAGCAGTTCTTC.

The chain carries TRBV9 and TRBJ1-2; possibly TRBD1 for D (5 bases). Germline V gene sequence: CDR1 SGDLS, CDR2 YYNGEE. The CDR3 runs to 14 residues. Trimming left V 4 bases short and J 6 bases short, with 16 bases between. This CDR3 is CASSPRGQGDGYTF. Written as DNA, the CDR3 is TGTGCCAGCAGCCCCCGAGGGCAGGGCGATGGCTACACCTTC.

V and J are TRBV7-3 and TRBJ2-5, with 8 bases lining up with TRBD2. CDR1 is SGHTA, CDR2 FQGTGA, per germline. CDR3 size: 13 residues. The ends lost 5 bases at V and 2 bases at J; junction bases unmatched: 1. Here the CDR3 DNA reads TGTGCCAGCAGCGGGACTAGTCAAGAGACCCAGTACTTC. It encodes CASSGTSQETQYF.

V and J are TRBV19 and TRBJ1-1; D is unclear. CDR3 length: 13 residues. Trimming took off 3 bases at V and 8 bases at J, with 13 bases between the two ends. Germline V gene data show CDR1 as LNHDA and CDR2 as SQIVND (reference sequence). The CDR3 is CASSMFSGMEAFF. DNA for the CDR3: TGTGCCAGTAGTATGTTTTCAGGAATGGAAGCTTTCTTT.

The chain employs TRBV5-1 and TRBJ1-5, with D unresolved. CDR3 size: 15 residues. The germline CDR1 and CDR2 sequences are SGHRS and YFSETQ. Trimming left V 2 bases short and J 2 bases short, with 11 bases between. The CDR3 is CASSLTLLGNQPQHF. The DNA for the CDR3 is TGCGCCAGCAGCTTAACTCTACTGGGCAATCAGCCCCAGCATTTT.

This rearrangement joins TRBV28 to TRBJ1-2, with D hard to call. Germline V CDR1 and CDR2: MDHEN, SYDVKM. The CDR3 has 14 amino acids. Trimming shortened V by 5 bases and J by 8 bases, and 18 bases separated the two germline ends. The CDR3 protein is CASSPAGVSRGYTF. The CDR3 region has the DNA TGTGCCAGCAGTCCGGCGGGCGTTAGCCGAGGCTACACCTTC.

This clone appeared a single time. This chain connects TRBV6-5 to TRBJ1-2; 7 nucleotides match TRBD1. The CDR3 contains 13 residues. Germline V CDR1 and CDR2: MNHEY, SVGAGI. The trim removed 7 bases at V and 7 bases at J, leaving 9 bases unmatched. CDR3 nucleotide sequence: TGTGCCAGCACCTACAGGGGTCATCTTGGCTACACCTTC. Translated: CASTYRGHLGYTF.

This clone was detected a few times. J is TRBJ1-1 and V is TRBV28; TRBD1 matches 10 bases. The junction had 2 bases not matched to a gene; V was cut back by 4 bases and J by 6 bases. This CDR3 has 13 residues. Looked up from germline, CDR1 is MDHEN and CDR2 is SYDVKM. CDR3 in DNA: TGTGCCAGCAGTTCCGGACAGGGGGCTGAAGCTTTCTTT. Its protein is CASSSGQGAEAFF. The full variable domain, in which reference TRBV28 and TRBJ1-1 provide the parts outside the CDR3, is DVKVTQSSRYLVKRTGEKVFLECVQDMDHENMFWYRQDPGLGLRLIYFSYDVKMKEKGDIPEGYSVSREKKERFSLILESASTNQTSMYLCASSSGQGAEAFFGQGTRLTVV.

V gene TRBV28 combines with J gene TRBJ2-5; a possible D gene is TRBD2 (6 bases). Trimming pared 5 bases from V and 0 bases from J, leaving 13 bases between. CDR1 MDHEN and CDR2 SYDVKM come from the germline V gene. The CDR3 contains 15 residues. CDR3 protein: CASSPLGGHQETQYF. As DNA, the CDR3 is TGTGCCAGCAGTCCCTTGGGGGGTCACCAAGAGACCCAGTACTTC. Using reference TRBV28 and TRBJ2-5 for the parts outside the CDR3, the full variable domain is DVKVTQSSRYLVKRTGEKVFLECVQDMDHENMFWYRQDPGLGLRLIYFSYDVKMKEKGDIPEGYSVSREKKERFSLILESASTNQTSMYLCASSPLGGHQETQYFGPGTRLLVL.

Of note for this clone: This sample also contains other DNA sequences that code for the same CDR3. The gene calls are TRBV9 and TRBJ2-3, with D unclear. V gave up 2 bases and J gave up 6 bases, with 7 bases separating them. The CDR3 loop spans 12 amino acids. CDR1 and CDR2 from the germline V gene are SGDLS and YYNGEE. The CDR3 region is CASSVVSDTQYF. For the CDR3, the DNA is TGTGCCAGCAGCGTGGTCTCGGATACGCAGTATTTT.